A selection of T cell receptor beta chains follows, all from one sample in a study of CD4 T cells in relation to SARS-CoV-2 and coronaviruses. Clones were read by immunoSEQ multiplex PCR, and TCRdb kept only the in-frame ones, dropping some. This table holds just under 30,000 clones, about two thirds found once. Their recognized antigens are unknown. The sample comprised CD4+ T cells from PBMCs, cultured in vitro. These receptors were taken from a human donor in good health. CDR3s include the opening cysteine and the closing phenylalanine or tryptophan. Each record gives: V gene, D gene, J gene, clone size, CDR3 DNA, CDR3 protein. A D gene is named only where the DNA matches it firmly. Clone size is not always given. Where it is, it says once, few, many or a class for expanded clones.

>TRBV5-6|.|TRBJ2-1|.
TGTGCCAGCAGCTTGGACTCGCGCAATGAGCAGTTCTTC
CASSLDSRNEQFF
>TRBV14|TRBD1|TRBJ2-5|.
TGTGCCAGCAGCCAACATCTAAACAGGGGGTTAGGAGAGACCCAGTACTTC
CASSQHLNRGLGETQYF
>TRBV7-6|.|TRBJ2-3|.
TGTGCCAGCAGCTTCTTGGCTAGCGGCACAGATACGCAGTATTTT
CASSFLASGTDTQYF
>TRBV2|.|TRBJ1-5|.
TGTGCCAGCAGTGTCTACCAGGACTATAGCAATCAGCCCCAGCATTTT
CASSVYQDYSNQPQHF
>TRBV2|.|TRBJ2-5|.
TGTGCCACCCAAAGGGGACCCGTAGAGACCCAGTACTTC
CATQRGPVETQYF
>TRBV19|.|TRBJ1-2|few
TGTGCCAGCCGAGACTTGGCGGTTGGCTACACCTTC
CASRDLAVGYTF
>TRBV18|.|TRBJ1-6|.
TGTGCCAGCTCACCACCGGCAGGTGGATCACCCCTCCACTTT
CASSPPAGGSPLHF
>TRBV5-4|TRBD1|TRBJ1-4|few
TGTGCCAGCAGCCCCGCGCCAAGTGGGGACAGGGGACGGGAAAAACTGTTTTTT
CASSPAPSGDRGREKLFF
>TRBV9|.|TRBJ1-4|.
TGTGCCAGCAGCGTAGGAGGAGGGAATTGGAATGAAAAACTGTTTTTT
CASSVGGGNWNEKLFF
>TRBV10-1|TRBD1|TRBJ1-3|.
TGCGCCAGCAGTGATACCGGGACAGGGTTCTCTGGAAACACCATATATTTT
CASSDTGTGFSGNTIYF
>TRBV7-3|.|TRBJ2-1|.
TGTGCCAGCAGCTTTAGCGGACACAATGAGCAGTTCTTC
CASSFSGHNEQFF
>TRBV6-2/TRBV6-3|TRBD1|TRBJ1-5|.
TGTGCCAGCAGACCTCAGGGGGAACGCAATCAGCCCCAGCATTTT
CASRPQGERNQPQHF
>TRBV7-9|TRBD2|TRBJ2-1|.
TGTGCCAGCAGCTTAGGACTAGCGGGAGGAAATGAGCAGTTCTTC
CASSLGLAGGNEQFF
>TRBV5-6|.|TRBJ2-6|once
TGTGCCAGCAGCTTAGCAGGGGCTGGGGCCAACGTCCTGACTTTC
CASSLAGAGANVLTF
>TRBV5-8|.|TRBJ2-3|.
TGTGCCAGCAGCGTACAGGGAACAGATACGCAGTATTTT
CASSVQGTDTQYF
>TRBV9|TRBD1|TRBJ1-2|.
TGTGCCAGCAGCCCCAGGACAGGGTCAGACTATGGCTACACCTTC
CASSPRTGSDYGYTF
>TRBV18|TRBD1|TRBJ2-3|.
TGTGCCAGCTCACCGGGACAGGGGGCTTCAGATACGCAGTATTTT
CASSPGQGASDTQYF
>TRBV27|TRBD1|TRBJ2-5|.
TGTGCCAGCAGTGCCCGGGACAGGGGAGGTTTAGAGACCCAGTACTTC
CASSARDRGGLETQYF
>TRBV30|.|TRBJ1-1|.
TGTGCCTGGAGTGGTCAAGGTGGAGGTGAAGCTTTCTTT
CAWSGQGGGEAFF
>TRBV1|.|TRBJ2-1|few
TGCACCATCGCGGGGGCTCATGAGCAGTTCTTC
CTIAGAHEQFF
>TRBV4-3|TRBD2|TRBJ2-3|.
TGCGCCAGCAGCCAAGATCTCTTAGCGGGAGGTGTCACAGATACGCAGTATTTT
CASSQDLLAGGVTDTQYF
>TRBV16|.|TRBJ2-5|.
TGTGCCAGCAGCCGAACCTATGTCGGGGGCGAGACCCAGTACTTC
CASSRTYVGGETQYF
>TRBV7-2|TRBD1|TRBJ2-1|few
TGTGCCAGCAGCTTACGAAGGGGGACAGGGTTCGGCAATGAGCAGTTCTTC
CASSLRRGTGFGNEQFF
>TRBV7-7|TRBD1|TRBJ2-3|.
TGTGCCAGCAGCTTAGCGAGCGGGACAGGGGGATCGGGTACGCAGTATTTT
CASSLASGTGGSGTQYF
>TRBV3-1/TRBV3-2|.|TRBJ2-4|.
TGTGCCAGCAGCCCATGGCTGGCCTTAGCGCGTCAAAGCCAGGGCAAAAACATTCAGTACTTC
CASSPWLALARQSQGKNIQYF
>TRBV6-2/TRBV6-3|.|TRBJ1-5|.
TGTGCCAGCAGTAACCTGGGGAGGGGTAATCAGCCCCAGCATTTT
CASSNLGRGNQPQHF
>TRBV7-9|.|TRBJ2-7|few
TGTGCCAGCAGCTTTTCGGGACAAGGTGGATACGAGCAGTACTTC
CASSFSGQGGYEQYF
>TRBV5-6|.|TRBJ2-1|.
TGTGCCAGCAGCTCCGTGGGTGAGCAGTTCTTC
CASSSVGEQFF
>TRBV7-8|TRBD1|TRBJ2-7|.
TGTGCCAGCAGCCAGGACAGGCAAAGCTACGAGCAGTACTTC
CASSQDRQSYEQYF
>TRBV10-3|TRBD1|TRBJ2-3|.
TGTGCCATCAGTGAGCCGGGGACAGGGTTTACGCAGTATTTT
CAISEPGTGFTQYF
>TRBV3-1/TRBV3-2|.|TRBJ1-1|.
TGTGCCAGCAGCCAAGCTCCGGGGTTCATGAACACTGAAGCTTTCTTT
CASSQAPGFMNTEAFF
>TRBV19|.|TRBJ1-5|once
TGTGCCAGTACCGGGGGGTCAGGGAATAGCAATCAGCCCCAGCATTTT
CASTGGSGNSNQPQHF
>TRBV21-1|.|TRBJ1-1|few
TGTGCCAGCCGAGCCATCACTGAAGCTTTCTTT
CASRAITEAFF
>TRBV19|TRBD2|TRBJ2-6|few
TGTGCCAGTAGTGGCTTGGGGTACGGGGGGAACTCTGGGGCCAACGTCCTGACTTTC
CASSGLGYGGNSGANVLTF
>TRBV6-5|.|TRBJ2-3|.
TGTGCCAGCAGTTTAGACAGGCTTACGCAGTATTTT
CASSLDRLTQYF